Shown below are 14 T cell receptor beta chains from a single sample sequenced in a study of regulatory T cells in long-lasting Graves disease. In building TCR beta libraries, iRepertoire HTBI primers were used together with Arm-PCR of CDR3 regions. TCRdb fed the multiplex PCR reads into MiXCR, producing one record per CDR3 protein. The sample consists of more than 650,000 distinct CDR3 sequences, 25% to 30% of them appearing once. The sample's time point: persistent/refractory GD, antithyroid drugs over 5 years with positive TRAb. The TCR library used RNA extracted from PBMCs. The starting material was peripheral blood mononuclear cells (PBMCs), obtained when the disease was refractory, from a patient treated with antithyroid drugs. The source is a female donor with Graves disease.

The chain has TRBV20-1 and TRBJ1-6; D is undetermined. The CDR3 has 17 residues. Between the trimmed V and J ends, which lost 6 bases and 0 bases, there was a span of 18 bases. Germline V gives CDR1 DFQATT, CDR2 SNEGSKA (reference sequence). This CDR3 reads CSAKYGRGSSYNSPLHF. CDR3 bases: TGCAGTGCCAAATACGGCCGGGGAAGCTCCTATAATTCACCCCTCCACTTT.

CDR3 region: CASSYSPLAGGEQFF. The CDR3 DNA sequence: TGTGCCAGCAGTTACAGCCCACTAGCGGGAGGCGAGCAGTTCTTC. The chain has TRBV6-9 and TRBJ2-1, with TRBD2 identical over 12 bases. The CDR3 is 15 residues long. Trimming at V came to 3 bases and at J to 10 bases, leaving 7 bases not matched to a gene. Germline CDR1 MNHGY, CDR2 SVAAGI.

This clonotype has a handful of counts. The genes are TRBV5-5 and TRBJ1-5, with 10 positions matching TRBD1. CDR1 and CDR2 (germline): SGHKS, YYEKEE (reference sequence). V lost 4 bases and J lost 4; bases outside the gene matches: 8. The CDR3 is made up of 16 amino acids. CDR3 in amino acids: CASSARDRGENQPQHF. The CDR3 DNA sequence: TGTGCCAGCAGCGCGAGGGACAGGGGAGAGAATCAGCCCCAGCATTTT.

This clonotype has a single count. The chain is built from TRBV19 and TRBJ1-6, with no clear D. The germline V and J ends were trimmed by 0 bases and 10 bases, with 13 bases remaining between them. Germline CDR1 is LNHDA and CDR2 is SQIVND (reference sequence). The CDR3 sequence is 15 residues long. The CDR3 coding sequence is TGTGCCAGTAGTATAGAAGGCAGGCACGAGTCACCCCTCCACTTT. This encodes CASSIEGRHESPLHF.

This rearrangement joins TRBV29-1 to TRBJ1-5, with 7 bases lining up with TRBD1. Losses at the gene ends were 4 bases for V and 6 bases for J; bases not matched to a gene: 6. CDR1 is SQVTM, CDR2 ANQGSEA, per germline. This CDR3 is 13 amino acids long. The CDR3 bases are TGCAGCGTTGCAACAGGGGTGAGTCAGCCCCAGCATTTT. It encodes CSVATGVSQPQHF.

Concerning this clonotype itself: A much larger clone is a single base away; this may be a read error. The conserved closing phenylalanine or tryptophan is absent in this CDR3, likely reflecting a read error. The rearrangement links TRBV11-2 to TRBJ2-7; 8 nucleotides agree with TRBD1. Germline V gives CDR1 SGHAT, CDR2 FQNNGV. The V segment lost 3 bases and the J segment 2 bases; nucleotides outside the gene matches: 9. The CDR3 extends over 16 amino acids. Here the CDR3 DNA reads TGTGCCAGCAGCTTTGGCACAGGGGGAGTCACCTACGAGCAGTACCTC. It specifies CASSFGTGGVTYEQYL.

The chain employs TRBV24-1 and TRBJ2-1; D is possibly TRBD2 (5 bases). The CDR3 totals 16 residues. The ends were cut back, 2 bases at V and 0 bases at J, with 10 bases in the middle. Germline V gives CDR1 KGHDR, CDR2 SFDVKD. The CDR3 spells CATSDSGESSYNEQFF. For the CDR3, the DNA is TGTGCCACCAGTGATTCCGGGGAAAGCTCCTACAATGAGCAGTTCTTC.

This clonotype occurred many times. This CDR3 is CASRSNQPQHF. For the CDR3, the DNA is TGTGCCAGCAGGAGCAATCAGCCCCAGCATTTT. The chain is built from TRBV28 and TRBJ1-5; D unclear. The CDR3 is 11 residues long. V dropped 6 bases and J dropped 1 base, with 1 base sitting between them. CDR1 MDHEN and CDR2 SYDVKM come from the germline V gene.

The table lists this clonotype with many counts. The chain carries TRBV28 and TRBJ2-7; D could derive from TRBD1 or TRBD2 (6 bases each). The V end lost 6 bases, the J end lost 0 bases, and 9 bases lay between the germline ends. Germline V lookup: CDR1 MDHEN, CDR2 SYDVKM. The CDR3 extends over 13 amino acids. CDR3 residues: CASRGGPSYEQYF. The DNA of the CDR3 is TGTGCCAGCAGAGGGGGGCCCTCCTACGAGCAGTACTTC.

This clonotype came up a few times. The chain combines TRBV11-2 with TRBJ2-7; 8 bases map to TRBD2. This CDR3 contains 14 residues. V lost 5 bases to trimming and J lost 3 bases; unmatched junction nucleotides: 6. Germline V gives CDR1 SGHAT, CDR2 FQNNGV. DNA for the CDR3: TGTGCCAGCAGCAAACTAGCGGCAGGCTACGAGCAGTACTTC. This gives the protein CASSKLAAGYEQYF.

In its sample, this clonotype was seen a few times. The chain links TRBV11-2 to TRBJ2-4; the D gene is possibly TRBD1 (5 bases). Between the trimmed V and J ends, which lost 8 bases and 6 bases, there was a span of 8 bases. Germline V gene data show CDR1 as SGHAT and CDR2 as FQNNGV. This CDR3 is 11 amino acids long. The CDR3: CASLQGNIQYF. CDR3 nucleotides: TGTGCCAGCCTGCAGGGAAACATTCAGTACTTC.

This clonotype was counted a few times. The chain is built from TRBV19 and TRBJ1-2, with unresolved D. Trimming removed 5 bases from V and 4 bases from J, with 14 bases in between. This CDR3 comprises 14 residues. Germline lookup yields CDR1 LNHDA and CDR2 SQIVND (reference sequence). The CDR3 bases are TGTGCCAGTAGTCGCCCGGGGATCATCTATGGCTACACCTTC. This codes for CASSRPGIIYGYTF.

The V call is TRBV7-9, the J call TRBJ2-7; D unclear. The ends were cut back, 5 bases at V and 3 bases at J, with 14 bases in the middle. This CDR3 is built from 14 residues. Germline CDR1 reads SEHNR; CDR2 reads FQNEAQ (reference sequence). CDR3 nucleotide sequence: TGTGCCAGCAGCCACACAAGCCGAGACTACGAGCAGTACTTC. Translating it yields CASSHTSRDYEQYF. The whole variable domain, remainder taken from reference TRBV7-9 and TRBJ2-7, is DTGVSQNPRHKITKRGQNVTFRCDPISEHNRLYWYRQTLGQGPEFLTYFQNEAQLEKSRLLSDRFSAERPKGSFSTLEIQRTEQGDSAMYLCASSHTSRDYEQYFGPGTRLTVT.

This chain uses TRBV6-6 with TRBJ1-2; 7 positions agree with TRBD1. V lost 0 bases, J lost 2 bases, and 15 bases stayed unmatched. Germline loops: CDR1 MNHNY, CDR2 SVGAGI (reference sequence). This CDR3 contains 19 residues. The CDR3 spells CASSYSISMVTGLNYGYTF. The CDR3 DNA reads TGTGCCAGCAGTTACTCGATTTCCATGGTGACAGGGCTGAACTATGGCTACACCTTC.